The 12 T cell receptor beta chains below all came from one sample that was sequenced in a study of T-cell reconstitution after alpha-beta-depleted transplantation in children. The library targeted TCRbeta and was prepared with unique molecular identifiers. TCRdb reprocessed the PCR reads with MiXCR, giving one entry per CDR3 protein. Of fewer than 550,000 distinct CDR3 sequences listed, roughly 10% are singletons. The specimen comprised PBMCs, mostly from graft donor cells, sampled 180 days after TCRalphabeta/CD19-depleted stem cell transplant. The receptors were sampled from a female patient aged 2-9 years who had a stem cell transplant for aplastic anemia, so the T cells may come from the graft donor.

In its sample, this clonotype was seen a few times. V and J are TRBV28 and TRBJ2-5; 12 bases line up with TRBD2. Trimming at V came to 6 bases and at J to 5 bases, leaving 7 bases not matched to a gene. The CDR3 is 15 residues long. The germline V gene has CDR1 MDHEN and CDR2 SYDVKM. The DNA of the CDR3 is TGTGCCAGCAGCACTAGCGGGAGGCCGGGGGAGACCCAGTACTTC. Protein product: CASSTSGRPGETQYF. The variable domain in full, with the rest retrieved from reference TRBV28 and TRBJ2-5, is DVKVTQSSRYLVKRTGEKVFLECVQDMDHENMFWYRQDPGLGLRLIYFSYDVKMKEKGDIPEGYSVSREKKERFSLILESASTNQTSMYLCASSTSGRPGETQYFGPGTRLLVL.

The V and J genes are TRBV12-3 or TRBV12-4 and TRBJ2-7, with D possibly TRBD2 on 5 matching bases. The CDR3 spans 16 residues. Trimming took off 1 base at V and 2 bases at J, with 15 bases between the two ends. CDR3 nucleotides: TGTGCCAGCAGTTTAGATCCCGGCACGCGGGCCTACGAGCAGTACTTC. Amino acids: CASSLDPGTRAYEQYF.

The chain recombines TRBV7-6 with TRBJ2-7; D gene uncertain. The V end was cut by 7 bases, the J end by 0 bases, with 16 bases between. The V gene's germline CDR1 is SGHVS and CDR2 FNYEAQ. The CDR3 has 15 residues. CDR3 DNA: TGTGCCAGCAATCCCCTCCAGCCTGGCTCCTACGAGCAGTACTTC. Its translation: CASNPLQPGSYEQYF.

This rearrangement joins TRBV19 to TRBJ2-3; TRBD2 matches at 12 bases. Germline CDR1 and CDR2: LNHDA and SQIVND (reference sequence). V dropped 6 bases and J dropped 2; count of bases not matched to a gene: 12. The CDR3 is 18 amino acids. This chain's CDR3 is CASSQTSGGPSYTDTQYF. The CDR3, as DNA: TGTGCCAGTAGCCAAACTAGCGGGGGGCCGTCCTACACAGATACGCAGTATTTT.

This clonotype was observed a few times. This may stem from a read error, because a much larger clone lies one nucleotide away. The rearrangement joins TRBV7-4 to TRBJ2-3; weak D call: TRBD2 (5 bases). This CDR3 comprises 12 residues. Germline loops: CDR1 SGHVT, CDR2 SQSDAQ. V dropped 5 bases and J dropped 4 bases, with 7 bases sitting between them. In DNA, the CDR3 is TGTGCCAGCAGCGGGAGCCCAGATACGCAGTATTTT. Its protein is CASSGSPDTQYF.

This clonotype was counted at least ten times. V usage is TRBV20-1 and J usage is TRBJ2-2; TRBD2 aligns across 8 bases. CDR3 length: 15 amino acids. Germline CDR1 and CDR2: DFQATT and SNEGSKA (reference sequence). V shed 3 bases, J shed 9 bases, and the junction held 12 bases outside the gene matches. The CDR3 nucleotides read TGCAGTGCTAGCGCGGGAGGTTCCGTCCGAAGGGAGCTGTTTTTT. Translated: CSASAGGSVRRELFF.

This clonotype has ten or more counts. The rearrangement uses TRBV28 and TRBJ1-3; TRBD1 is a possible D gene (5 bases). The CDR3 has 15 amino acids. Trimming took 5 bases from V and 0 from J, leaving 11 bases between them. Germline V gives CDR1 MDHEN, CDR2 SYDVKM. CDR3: CASSTHRSSGNTIYF. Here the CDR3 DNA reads TGTGCCAGCAGTACTCACAGGAGCTCTGGAAACACCATATATTTT.

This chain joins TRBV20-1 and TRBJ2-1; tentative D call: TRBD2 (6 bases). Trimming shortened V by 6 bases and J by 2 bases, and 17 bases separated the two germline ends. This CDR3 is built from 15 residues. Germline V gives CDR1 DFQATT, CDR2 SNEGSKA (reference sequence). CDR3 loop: CSAVVAGGPYNEQFF. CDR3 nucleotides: TGCAGTGCCGTAGTGGCCGGGGGTCCCTACAATGAGCAGTTCTTC.

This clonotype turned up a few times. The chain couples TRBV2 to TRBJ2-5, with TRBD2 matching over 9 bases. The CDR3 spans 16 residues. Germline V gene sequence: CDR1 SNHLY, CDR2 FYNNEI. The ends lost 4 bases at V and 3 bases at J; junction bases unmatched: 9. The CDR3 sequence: CASSASKVAGEETQYF. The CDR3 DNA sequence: TGTGCCAGCAGTGCCTCGAAGGTAGCGGGAGAAGAGACCCAGTACTTC.

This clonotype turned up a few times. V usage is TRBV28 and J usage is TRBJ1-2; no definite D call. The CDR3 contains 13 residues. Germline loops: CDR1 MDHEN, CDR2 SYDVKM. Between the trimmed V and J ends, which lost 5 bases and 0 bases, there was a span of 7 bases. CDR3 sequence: CASSIRANYGYTF. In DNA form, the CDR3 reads TGTGCCAGCAGTATTAGGGCTAACTATGGCTACACCTTC.

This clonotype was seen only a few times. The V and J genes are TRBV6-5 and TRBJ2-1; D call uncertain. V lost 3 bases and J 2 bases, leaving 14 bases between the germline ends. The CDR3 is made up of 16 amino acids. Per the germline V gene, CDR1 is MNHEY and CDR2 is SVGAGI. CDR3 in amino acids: CASSYGSSSAYNEQFF. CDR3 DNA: TGTGCCAGCAGTTATGGAAGTTCTTCTGCCTACAATGAGCAGTTCTTC.

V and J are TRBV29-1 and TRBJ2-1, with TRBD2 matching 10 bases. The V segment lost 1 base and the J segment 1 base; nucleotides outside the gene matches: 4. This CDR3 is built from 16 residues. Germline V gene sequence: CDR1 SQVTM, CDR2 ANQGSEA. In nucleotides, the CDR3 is TGCAGCGTTGAAGGAACTAGCGGGGTTTCCTACAATGAGCAGTTCTTC. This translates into CSVEGTSGVSYNEQFF.